Following are 5 T cell receptor beta chains from one sample sequenced in a study of OX40 agonist ivuxolimab in advanced cancers. Method: immunoSEQ multiplex PCR; TCRdb's copy keeps in-frame clones and lacks some. Of about 66,000 clones listed, approximately 91% are singletons. Here the sequenced sample was CD4+ or CD8+ T cells sorted from blood, taken in a trial of the OX40 agonist ivuxolimab. The receptors derive from an adult with an advanced solid tumor such as melanoma, head and neck, liver or kidney cancer.

This chain joins TRBV28 and TRBJ2-3; D is unclear. The CDR3 loop spans 14 amino acids. V gave up 4 bases and J gave up 3 bases, with 11 bases separating them. In germline, CDR1 is MDHEN, CDR2 SYDVKM. The CDR3 sequence: CASSSSLPTDTQYF. The CDR3 bases are TGTGCCAGCAGTTCCTCCTTACCTACAGATACGCAGTATTTT.

The gene calls are TRBV9 and TRBJ1-3, with 8 bases matching TRBD1. CDR1 is SGDLS and CDR2 is YYNGEE in the germline V gene. V lost 2 bases to trimming and J lost 3 bases; unmatched junction nucleotides: 4. The CDR3 runs to 15 residues. This CDR3 reads CASSVSTGDGNTIYF. The DNA of the CDR3 is TGTGCCAGCAGCGTCTCGACAGGGGATGGAAACACCATATATTTT.

The chain combines TRBV6-5 with TRBJ2-2; D remains unclear. Trimming stripped 1 base from V and 8 bases from J, with 11 bases between. This CDR3 spans 14 amino acids. The V gene's germline CDR1 is MNHEY and CDR2 SVGAGI. The CDR3 DNA reads TGTGCCAGCAGTTACTTAACGAATCGGGGGGAGCTGTTTTTT. Its translation: CASSYLTNRGELFF.

V and J are TRBV5-1 and TRBJ2-5; TRBD2 might be the D (5 bases). The germline V and J ends were trimmed by 6 bases and 2 bases, with 11 bases remaining between them. The V gene's germline CDR1 is SGHRS and CDR2 YFSETQ. The CDR3 runs to 13 residues. CDR3 sequence reads: CASTLPGQETQYF. CDR3 coding DNA: TGCGCCAGCACCCTGCCGGGGCAAGAGACCCAGTACTTC.

This chain connects TRBV28 to TRBJ2-2; the D is unclear. The length of the CDR3 is 14 residues. From germline, CDR1 is MDHEN and CDR2 SYDVKM. The V end was cut by 5 bases, the J end by 1 base, with 8 bases between. The CDR3 DNA is TGTGCCAGCAGTCCAAACAGGAACACCGGGGAGCTGTTTTTT. This encodes CASSPNRNTGELFF.